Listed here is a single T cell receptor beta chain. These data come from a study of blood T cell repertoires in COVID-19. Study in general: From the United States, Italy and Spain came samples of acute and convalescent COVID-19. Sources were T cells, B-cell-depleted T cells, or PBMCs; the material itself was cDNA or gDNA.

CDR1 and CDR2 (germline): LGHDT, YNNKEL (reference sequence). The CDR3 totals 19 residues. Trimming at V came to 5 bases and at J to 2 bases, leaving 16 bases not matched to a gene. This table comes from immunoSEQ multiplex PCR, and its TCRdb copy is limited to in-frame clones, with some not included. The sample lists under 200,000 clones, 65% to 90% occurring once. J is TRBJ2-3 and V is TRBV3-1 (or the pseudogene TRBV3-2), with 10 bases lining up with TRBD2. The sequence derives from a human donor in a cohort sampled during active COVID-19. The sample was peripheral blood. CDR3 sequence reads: CASSKPGASGRSVTDTQYF. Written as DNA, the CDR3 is TGTGCCAGCAGCAAGCCCGGGGCTAGCGGGAGATCGGTCACAGATACGCAGTATTTT.